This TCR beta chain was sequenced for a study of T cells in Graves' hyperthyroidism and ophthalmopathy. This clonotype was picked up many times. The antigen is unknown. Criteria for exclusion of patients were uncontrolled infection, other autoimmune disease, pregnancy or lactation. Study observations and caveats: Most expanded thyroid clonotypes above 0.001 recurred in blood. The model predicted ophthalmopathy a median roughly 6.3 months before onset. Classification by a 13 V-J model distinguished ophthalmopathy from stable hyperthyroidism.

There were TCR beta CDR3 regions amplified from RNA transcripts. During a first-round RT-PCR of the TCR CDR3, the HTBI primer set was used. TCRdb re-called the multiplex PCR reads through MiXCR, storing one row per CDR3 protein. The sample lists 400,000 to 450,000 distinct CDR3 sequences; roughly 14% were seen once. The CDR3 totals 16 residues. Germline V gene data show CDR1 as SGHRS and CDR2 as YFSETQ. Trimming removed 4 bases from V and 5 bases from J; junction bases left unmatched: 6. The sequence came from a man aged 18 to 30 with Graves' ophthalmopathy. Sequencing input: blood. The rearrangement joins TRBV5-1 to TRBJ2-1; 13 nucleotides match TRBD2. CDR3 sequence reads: CASSKELAGGDNEQFF. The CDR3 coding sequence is TGCGCCAGCAGCAAGGAACTAGCGGGGGGGGACAATGAGCAGTTCTTC.